Each of the 32 T cell receptor beta chains below was sequenced from the same sample in a study of CD8 T cell repertoires and HIV-1 epitope variants. No antigen is known for these receptors. Here immunoSEQ multiplex PCR was the method, and the copy in TCRdb shows in-frame clones only, minus some. The table shows about 5,000 clones, with about 63% occurring only once. Sequenced material: cultured CD8+ T cells derived from PBMCs. These receptor sequences come from a male donor with HIV.

This clone is judged medium-sized. In nucleotides, the CDR3 is TGTGCCAGCAGCCCAGGACAGGGCAACACAGATACGCAGTATTTT. Protein product: CASSPGQGNTDTQYF. This chain connects TRBV7-2 to TRBJ2-3; 8 bases align to TRBD1. Germline assignment: CDR1 SGHTA and CDR2 FQGNSA. Trimming removed 5 bases from V and 2 bases from J; junction bases left unmatched: 6. The CDR3 loop spans 15 amino acids.

This rearrangement joins TRBV7-2 to TRBJ2-7; D gene ambiguous. Trimming shortened V by 1 base and J by 3 bases, and 7 bases separated the two germline ends. Germline V gene sequence: CDR1 SGHTA, CDR2 FQGNSA. The CDR3 runs to 13 residues. DNA for the CDR3: TGTGCCAGCAGCTTAGGGACCGTCTACGAGCAGTACTTC. Amino acid sequence: CASSLGTVYEQYF.

In its sample, this clone was seen a few times. The CDR3 region is CATSRGGQGGEKLFF. The CDR3 DNA reads as TGTGCCACCAGCAGAGGAGGACAGGGGGGTGAAAAACTGTTTTTT. This chain uses TRBV15 with TRBJ1-4; 10 bases line up with TRBD1. Trimming took 1 base from V and 7 from J; bases not matched to a gene: 3. This CDR3 is 15 amino acids long. Germline CDR1 reads LNHNV; CDR2 reads YYDKDF (reference sequence).

This clone was observed a handful of times. The V and J genes are TRBV19 and TRBJ2-7, with 8 positions matching TRBD2. The CDR3 is 12 amino acids. Germline V gene lookup returns CDR1 LNHDA and CDR2 SQIVND (reference sequence). Trimming cost V 7 bases and J 6 bases; bases outside gene matches: 5. CDR3 bases: TGTGCCAGTACCGAACGGGGGGGCGAGCAGTACTTC. Translating it yields CASTERGGEQYF. Drawing the rest from reference TRBV19 and TRBJ2-7, the complete variable domain is DGGITQSPKYLFRKEGQNVTLSCEQNLNHDAMYWYRQDPGQGLRLIYYSQIVNDFQKGDIAEGYSVSREKKESFPLTVTSAQKNPTAFYLCASTERGGEQYFGPGTRLTVT.

The V call is TRBV6-5, the J call TRBJ1-5; D gene uncertain. The CDR3 is 13 residues long. V lost 7 bases and J 4 bases, leaving 11 bases between the germline ends. CDR1 is MNHEY, CDR2 SVGAGI, per germline. The CDR3, as DNA: TGTGCCAGCACAGATAACATTAATCAGCCCCAGCATTTT. This encodes CASTDNINQPQHF.

DNA of the CDR3: TGTGCCAGAAGCTTGTCAGCGTGCTGGATTTCACCCCTCCACTTT. Translated: CARSLSACWISPLHF. The chain is built from TRBV5-3 and TRBJ1-6; D is unresolved. TRBV5-3 is recorded as an ORF, its role being uncertain. The CDR3 is 15 amino acids. The V end lost 1 base, the J end lost 9 bases, and 14 bases lay between the germline ends.

The chain employs TRBV5-6 and TRBJ2-7; either TRBD1 or TRBD2 may fit D (5 bases each). This CDR3 region has 14 residues. Germline V CDR1 and CDR2: SGHDT, YYEEEE. Trimming cost V 4 bases and J 0 bases, with 11 bases left between them. In DNA form, the CDR3 reads TGTGCCAGCAGCCCGGGACGGAACTCCTACGAGCAGTACTTC. Its protein is CASSPGRNSYEQYF.

The chain combines TRBV30 with TRBJ2-1; D is perhaps TRBD2 (6 bases). Germline V gives CDR1 GTSNPN, CDR2 SVGIG (reference sequence). The CDR3 sequence is 16 residues long. The V and J ends lost 8 bases and 0 bases respectively, with 20 bases between them. The CDR3 sequence is CARSYGGESSYNEQFF. CDR3 nucleotide sequence: TGTGCCCGATCTTACGGGGGTGAGAGCTCCTACAATGAGCAGTTCTTC.

The chain is built from TRBV4-3 and TRBJ1-2, with a possible D match to TRBD1 (5 bases). The CDR3 sequence is 15 residues long. V lost 1 base and J 4 bases, leaving 13 bases between the germline ends. In germline, CDR1 is LGHNA, CDR2 YSLEER. CDR3 region: CASSQGLGTSYGYTF. CDR3 DNA sequence: TGCGCCAGCAGCCAAGGTCTCGGGACTTCCTATGGCTACACCTTC.

This chain connects TRBV19 to TRBJ2-7; a weak D match, TRBD2 (6 bases). The V gene lost 4 bases and the J gene lost 0 bases, with 7 bases spanning the gap. Per the germline V gene, CDR1 is LNHDA and CDR2 is SQIVND (reference sequence). The CDR3 spans 13 residues. The CDR3 DNA is TGTGCCAGTAGTACTAGCGTCTCCTACGAGCAGTACTTC. This sequence encodes CASSTSVSYEQYF.

J is TRBJ1-3 and V is TRBV6-1; 11 nucleotides line up with TRBD1. The V gene end was trimmed by 11 bases and the J gene end by 5 bases; junction bases not matched to a gene: 5. This CDR3 region has 13 residues. Germline CDR1 and CDR2: MNHNS and SASEGT. CDR3 protein: CAVRDRGRNTIYF. The CDR3 nucleotides read TGTGCCGTTAGGGACAGGGGGAGAAACACCATATATTTT.

This chain connects TRBV2 to TRBJ1-5; 7 bases are a match to TRBD1. CDR3 length: 15 residues. V dropped 7 bases and J dropped 9; count of bases not matched to a gene: 15. CDR1 and CDR2 (germline): SNHLY, FYNNEI. CDR3 region: CASKKDRDVVRPQHF. The CDR3 region has the DNA TGTGCCAGCAAGAAAGACAGGGACGTGGTGAGGCCCCAGCATTTT.

As DNA, the CDR3 is TGTGCCAGCAGCCACGAGACTGAGAATGAGCAGTTCTTC. Translating it yields CASSHETENEQFF. The V gene is TRBV7-9, the J gene TRBJ2-1, with no clear D. The V end was cut by 5 bases, the J end by 7 bases, with 12 bases between. The CDR3 runs to 13 residues. Germline assignment: CDR1 SEHNR and CDR2 FQNEAQ (reference sequence). Complete variable domain (other parts from reference TRBV7-9 and TRBJ2-1): DTGVSQNPRHKITKRGQNVTFRCDPISEHNRLYWYRQTLGQGPEFLTYFQNEAQLEKSRLLSDRFSAERPKGSFSTLEIQRTEQGDSAMYLCASSHETENEQFFGPGTRLTVL.

This clone was detected a few times. The rearrangement uses TRBV30 and TRBJ1-1; no clear D gene. Looked up from germline, CDR1 is GTSNPN and CDR2 is SVGIG (reference sequence). V lost 1 base and J 6 bases, leaving 6 bases between the germline ends. The CDR3 is 11 amino acids. CDR3 DNA sequence: TGTGCCTGGAGTGAACGGCCTGAAGCTTTCTTT. It yields the protein CAWSERPEAFF.

V and J are TRBV11-2 and TRBJ2-5; no clear D gene. Germline V CDR1 and CDR2: SGHAT, FQNNGV. The CDR3 totals 13 residues. V dropped 3 bases and J dropped 5 bases, with 10 bases sitting between them. As DNA, the CDR3 is TGTGCCAGCAGCTTCCCAAACTTCGAGACCCAGTACTTC. This gives the protein CASSFPNFETQYF.

The chain uses TRBV6-6 and TRBJ1-2; 7 bases agree with TRBD1. Trimming took 6 bases from V and 6 from J; bases not matched to a gene: 10. The CDR3 is made up of 14 amino acids. Germline V gives CDR1 MNHNY, CDR2 SVGAGI (reference sequence). The CDR3 protein is CASSPQGGADGYTF. CDR3 nucleotides: TGTGCCAGCAGCCCTCAAGGGGGCGCGGATGGCTACACCTTC.

The CDR3 bases are TGTGCCAGCAGCGTAGTAGATCAGGGGGCCGGTGGCTACACCTTC. Translated: CASSVVDQGAGGYTF. This chain links TRBV9 with TRBJ1-2; TRBD1 matches at 8 bases. This CDR3 region has 15 residues. With 0 bases clipped from V and 7 bases from J, the junction kept 8 bases outside the gene matches. Germline V gene data show CDR1 as SGDLS and CDR2 as YYNGEE.

The DNA for the CDR3 is TGTGCCTGGAGTGTACTTTTGGTAGATACGCAGTATTTT. Encoded protein: CAWSVLLVDTQYF. The chain is built from TRBV30 and TRBJ2-3; D unclear. Trimming left V 0 bases short and J 5 bases short, with 9 bases between. The germline gives CDR1 GTSNPN, CDR2 SVGIG (reference sequence). The CDR3 runs to 13 residues.

The chain links TRBV5-1 to TRBJ2-1; 11 bases are a match to TRBD2. Losses at the gene ends were 0 bases for V and 6 bases for J; bases not matched to a gene: 8. The CDR3 has 17 amino acids. Germline CDR1 SGHRS, CDR2 YFSETQ. CDR3 sequence: CASSLGDSGGASNEQFF. Written as DNA, the CDR3 is TGCGCCAGCAGCTTGGGTGATAGCGGGGGGGCCTCCAATGAGCAGTTCTTC.

In DNA form, the CDR3 reads TGTGCCAGCACTAGTAGCGGGAGTGATGAGAACACCGGGGAGCTGTTTTTT. Encoded protein: CASTSSGSDENTGELFF. This chain links TRBV27 with TRBJ2-2; 9 bases agree with TRBD2. The V segment lost 7 bases and the J segment 1 base; nucleotides outside the gene matches: 10. The CDR3 runs to 17 residues. Germline V gives CDR1 MNHEY, CDR2 SMNVEV (reference sequence).

The chain has TRBV29-1 and TRBJ1-1; D is ambiguous. CDR1 is SQVTM and CDR2 is ANQGSEA in the germline V gene. The CDR3 has 11 amino acids. V lost 3 bases, J lost 4 bases, and 6 bases lay in between. The CDR3 DNA reads as TGCAGCGTTGAGGGCAGCACTGAAGCTTTCTTT. This sequence encodes CSVEGSTEAFF.

The chain links TRBV7-6 to TRBJ1-4; 9 nucleotides line up with TRBD1. Germline V gene sequence: CDR1 SGHVS, CDR2 FNYEAQ. The CDR3 has 19 amino acids. The J segment lost 0 bases and the V segment lost 1 base, leaving 9 bases of the junction unmatched. CDR3 in amino acids: CASSLDPQGAVATNEKLFF. In nucleotides, the CDR3 is TGTGCCAGCAGCTTAGATCCACAGGGGGCGGTTGCAACTAATGAAAAACTGTTTTTT.

The gene calls are TRBV19 and TRBJ2-3; 10 bases map to TRBD2. Germline V gene lookup returns CDR1 LNHDA and CDR2 SQIVND (reference sequence). With V trimmed by 6 bases and J by 0 bases, 12 bases remained unmatched. The CDR3 covers 18 residues. This CDR3 reads CASRGSGGLLPSTDTQYF. The DNA of the CDR3 is TGTGCCAGTAGAGGTAGCGGGGGGCTTTTACCTAGCACAGATACGCAGTATTTT.

V is TRBV27 and J is TRBJ2-1; no clear D. V was clipped by 4 bases and J by 4 bases, with 5 bases between them. Germline values: CDR1 MNHEY, CDR2 SMNVEV (reference sequence). This CDR3 spans 12 amino acids. CDR3 sequence reads: CASSYPYNEQFF. CDR3 DNA: TGTGCCAGCAGTTATCCTTACAATGAGCAGTTCTTC.

The chain recombines TRBV15 with TRBJ2-3; tentatively, D is TRBD1 or TRBD2 (5 bases each). CDR3 size: 17 residues. Between the trimmed V and J ends, which lost 5 bases and 2 bases, there was a span of 20 bases. The germline V gene encodes CDR1 LNHNV and CDR2 YYDKDF (reference sequence). The CDR3 DNA sequence: TGTGCCACCAGCGCCCGGGGCGCTTCCCATAACACAGATACGCAGTATTTT. Translated, it gives CATSARGASHNTDTQYF. The full variable domain, completed using reference TRBV15 and TRBJ2-3, is DAMVIQNPRYQVTQFGKPVTLSCSQTLNHNVMYWYQQKSSQAPKLLFHYYDKDFNNEADTPDNFQSRRPNTSFCFLDIRSPGLGDTAMYLCATSARGASHNTDTQYFGPGTRLTVL.

This rearrangement joins TRBV9 to TRBJ2-1; TRBD2 matches at 7 bases. Germline CDR1 and CDR2: SGDLS and YYNGEE. Unmatched junction bases numbered 13, after V lost 3 bases and J lost 10 bases. The CDR3 contains 15 residues. CDR3 sequence (DNA): TGTGCCAGCAGCGGGGCCGGGACTACCCTTGGGGAGCAGTTCTTC. It codes for CASSGAGTTLGEQFF.

The rearrangement joins TRBV11-1 to TRBJ2-1; 14 bases match TRBD2. Trimming removed 3 bases from V and 7 bases from J; junction bases left unmatched: 2. Germline loops: CDR1 SGHAT, CDR2 FQDESV (reference sequence). This CDR3 comprises 15 residues. The CDR3, as DNA: TGTGCCAGCAGCTTTGGGACTAGCGGGAGTAATGAGCAGTTCTTC. Residues: CASSFGTSGSNEQFF. The whole variable domain, filled in from reference TRBV11-1 and TRBJ2-1, reads EAEVAQSPRYKITEKSQAVAFWCDPISGHATLYWYRQILGQGPELLVQFQDESVVDDSQLPKDRFSAERLKGVDSTLKIQPAELGDSAMYLCASSFGTSGSNEQFFGPGTRLTVL.

The rearrangement uses TRBV9 and TRBJ2-7; 11 bases agree with TRBD2. The CDR3 has 17 amino acids. Germline V lookup: CDR1 SGDLS, CDR2 YYNGEE. The trim removed 0 bases at V and 5 bases at J, leaving 10 bases unmatched. The CDR3 bases are TGTGCCAGCAGCGTAGGAGGGCTAGCGGGAGGACGGGACGAGCAGTACTTC. Translated: CASSVGGLAGGRDEQYF.

This clone was observed a single time. The chain recombines TRBV5-1 with TRBJ2-7; D possibly corresponds to TRBD2 (5 bases). Between the trimmed V and J ends, which lost 6 bases and 1 base, there was a span of 11 bases. Germline V gene sequence: CDR1 SGHRS, CDR2 YFSETQ. This CDR3 spans 13 amino acids. DNA of the CDR3: TGCGCCAGCACGACGGGGTTTTCCTACGAGCAGTACTTC. This sequence encodes CASTTGFSYEQYF. Combining the CDR3 with reference TRBV5-1 and TRBJ2-7 gives the whole variable domain KAGVTQTPRYLIKTRGQQVTLSCSPISGHRSVSWYQQTPGQGLQFLFEYFSETQRNKGNFPGRFSGRQFSNSRSEMNVSTLELGDSALYLCASTTGFSYEQYFGPGTRLTVT.

This sequence joins TRBV10-3 and TRBJ2-2, with 7 bases matching TRBD2. CDR3 length: 15 amino acids. CDR1 is ENHRY and CDR2 is SYGVKD in the germline V gene. The V segment lost 4 bases and the J segment 4 bases; nucleotides outside the gene matches: 6. CDR3 DNA sequence: TGTGCCATCAGTGGAGTACTAGCGAGCACCGGGGAGCTGTTTTTT. This translates into CAISGVLASTGELFF.

The V call is TRBV2, the J call TRBJ2-7; D gene ambiguous. V lost 6 bases to trimming and J lost 4 bases, with 10 bases between them. CDR1 is SNHLY and CDR2 is FYNNEI in the germline V gene. There are 12 residues in the CDR3. In DNA form, the CDR3 reads TGTGCCAGCAGCGACGACACGTACGAGCAGTACTTC. Its protein is CASSDDTYEQYF.

This clone was seen once. The chain carries TRBV30 and TRBJ1-5, with a tentative D call TRBD1 (5 bases). The CDR3 is 16 amino acids. V shed 1 base and J shed 0 bases, with 13 bases lying between them. Germline V gene data show CDR1 as GTSNPN and CDR2 as SVGIG (reference sequence). CDR3 DNA: TGTGCCTGGAGTGAGGGGTGGCAGCATAGCAATCAGCCCCAGCATTTT. Its translation: CAWSEGWQHSNQPQHF.